Presented here are 21 T cell receptor beta chains from one specimen sequenced in a study of T cell changes during pregnancy in multiple sclerosis. TCRdb keeps only in-frame clones here, not all; method: immunoSEQ multiplex PCR. The table lists fewer than 110,000 clones, roughly 93% of them singletons. Source: peripheral blood, taken after pregnancy. The origin of the receptors is a female donor with multiple sclerosis, enrolled in a pregnancy study.

This chain uses TRBV7-9 with TRBJ2-3, with D possibly matching TRBD2 (6 bases). The length of the CDR3 is 17 residues. Trimming cost V 1 base and J 4 bases, with 18 bases left between them. Germline loops: CDR1 SEHNR, CDR2 FQNEAQ (reference sequence). CDR3 amino acids: CASSLDRAPRRADTQYF. CDR3 DNA: TGTGCCAGCAGCTTAGATCGAGCGCCCAGGAGGGCAGATACGCAGTATTTT.

This clone was picked up one time. The rearrangement uses TRBV2 and TRBJ1-2; D is unresolved. Looked up from germline, CDR1 is SNHLY and CDR2 is FYNNEI. This CDR3 is 15 amino acids long. V was clipped by 6 bases and J by 5 bases, with 19 bases between them. CDR3 nucleotide sequence: TGTGCCAGCAGATCGACCCCCGGGTCCTTATATGGCTACACCTTC. Its translation is CASRSTPGSLYGYTF.

V and J are TRBV7-2 and TRBJ2-1, with TRBD2 matching 13 bases. This CDR3 has 13 residues. After removal of 11 bases from V and 6 bases from J, the junction contained 4 bases not matched to a gene. Looked up from germline, CDR1 is SGHTA and CDR2 is FQGNSA. The CDR3 sequence: CAWRLAGGNEQFF. CDR3 nucleotide sequence: TGTGCCTGGAGACTAGCGGGGGGCAATGAGCAGTTCTTC.

The chain uses TRBV21-1 and TRBJ2-2; whether TRBD1, the table's D call, matches the DNA was not checked. TRBV21-1 is deemed a pseudogene. The CDR3 runs 16 residues. Here the CDR3 DNA reads TGTGCCAACAACAGGGAATGGATTTGGGACACCGGGGAGCTGTTTTTT. It translates to CANNREWIWDTGELFF.

The chain recombines TRBV29-1 with TRBJ2-3; a weak D match, TRBD1 (7 bases). Trimming took 6 bases from V and 0 from J, leaving 25 bases between them. CDR1 is SQVTM, CDR2 ANQGSEA, per germline. The CDR3 totals 18 residues. This CDR3 is CSVGGGGRGATSTDTQYF. The DNA of the CDR3 is TGCAGCGTCGGGGGCGGAGGCAGGGGGGCTACAAGCACAGATACGCAGTATTTT.

This chain joins TRBV28 and TRBJ2-7, with TRBD2 matching 7 bases. CDR1 is MDHEN and CDR2 is SYDVKM in the germline V gene. The CDR3 covers 15 residues. The trim removed 6 bases at V and 1 base at J, leaving 9 bases unmatched. In DNA form, the CDR3 reads TGTGCCAGCAGACTGAGCGGGATTAGGTCCTACGAGCAGTACTTC. This translates into CASRLSGIRSYEQYF.

The J gene is TRBJ2-2, the V gene TRBV10-3, with D maybe TRBD2 (6 bases). This CDR3 is built from 14 residues. Deletions cut 7 bases from V and 5 bases from J, with 14 bases between. Germline V gene lookup returns CDR1 ENHRY and CDR2 SYGVKD. The CDR3 spells CAITLGGNTGELFF. CDR3 nucleotides: TGTGCCATCACCCTCGGGGGAAATACCGGGGAGCTGTTTTTT.

This chain links TRBV27 with TRBJ2-5; a weak D match, TRBD1 (6 bases). The CDR3 is 14 amino acids. V was clipped by 2 bases and J by 2 bases, with 9 bases between them. Germline V gene lookup returns CDR1 MNHEY and CDR2 SMNVEV (reference sequence). Written as DNA, the CDR3 is TGTGCCAGCAGTTTACTGACAGGACAAGAGACCCAGTACTTC. Its translation is CASSLLTGQETQYF.

The CDR3 loop is CAISERAGGDEQFF. The CDR3 coding sequence is TGTGCCATCAGCGAGCGAGCGGGAGGGGATGAGCAGTTCTTC. This rearrangement joins TRBV10-3 to TRBJ2-1; TRBD2 matches at 10 bases. This CDR3 is built from 14 residues. J was trimmed by 8 bases and V by 6 bases; bases with no gene match: 7. Per germline, CDR1 ENHRY and CDR2 SYGVKD.

This chain joins TRBV6-1 and TRBJ2-7; 11 positions match TRBD2. The J segment lost 3 bases and the V segment lost 7 bases, leaving 8 bases of the junction unmatched. CDR1 and CDR2 from the germline V gene are MNHNS and SASEGT. The CDR3 sequence is 15 residues long. DNA for the CDR3: TGTGCCAGCACCCCAGCCGGGACTAGCGGCTACGAGCAGTACTTC. Residues: CASTPAGTSGYEQYF.

V usage is TRBV2 and J usage is TRBJ2-1; tentative D call: TRBD1 (6 bases). The CDR3 consists of 12 residues. Trimming cost V 8 bases and J 10 bases, with 15 bases left between them. CDR1 is SNHLY and CDR2 is FYNNEI in the germline V gene. CDR3 DNA: TGTGCCAGCTTTCAAGGACAGAAAGAGCAGTTCTTC. It yields the protein CASFQGQKEQFF.

This clone has only one observation. The chain employs TRBV6-6 and TRBJ2-7, with 9 positions matching TRBD1. The germline CDR1 and CDR2 sequences are MNHNY and SVGAGI (reference sequence). Trimming took 0 bases from V and 6 from J; bases not matched to a gene: 6. The CDR3 has 15 residues. The CDR3 DNA follows: TGTGCCAGCAGTTACTCCGGGACAGGGAAGGTCGAGCAGTACTTC. Its translation is CASSYSGTGKVEQYF.

This rearrangement joins TRBV5-1 to TRBJ1-3; D is unresolved. The CDR3 has 16 residues. Per germline, CDR1 SGHRS and CDR2 YFSETQ. Trimming removed 0 bases from V and 2 bases from J, with 12 bases in between. As DNA, the CDR3 is TGCGCCAGCAGCTTGGGGGCCCAACCAACTGGAAACACCATATATTTT. Translating gives CASSLGAQPTGNTIYF.

The V and J genes are TRBV27 and TRBJ2-7, with TRBD2 identical over 14 bases. This CDR3 has 19 residues. Trimming cost V 6 bases and J 1 base; bases outside gene matches: 14. CDR1 is MNHEY and CDR2 is SMNVEV in the germline V gene (reference sequence). This CDR3 is CASRRLGTSGRGSSYEQYF. The CDR3 DNA reads as TGTGCCAGCAGACGACTCGGGACTAGCGGGAGAGGTAGTTCCTACGAGCAGTACTTC.

About this clone: At one end, the junction sequence differs from germline, possibly due to a read error. The CDR3 DNA follows: TGTGCCAGCAGCCTAGCGGGGGGGCGGCAGCAGACCCAGTACTTC. This codes for CASSLAGGRQQTQYF. The J gene is TRBJ2-5, the V gene TRBV7-2; 12 bases map to TRBD2. The CDR3 length is 15 residues. Germline lookup yields CDR1 SGHTA and CDR2 FQGNSA.

CDR3 in amino acids: CATSVQGAVGEKLFF. Here the CDR3 DNA reads TGTGCCACCAGCGTACAGGGGGCGGTAGGTGAAAAACTGTTTTTT. The chain links TRBV15 to TRBJ1-4; 9 nucleotides agree with TRBD1. V shed 5 bases and J 7 bases; nucleotides not matched to a gene: 8. The germline CDR1 and CDR2 sequences are LNHNV and YYDKDF (reference sequence). This CDR3 has 15 residues. The full variable domain, its missing parts supplied by reference TRBV15 and TRBJ1-4, is DAMVIQNPRYQVTQFGKPVTLSCSQTLNHNVMYWYQQKSSQAPKLLFHYYDKDFNNEADTPDNFQSRRPNTSFCFLDIRSPGLGDTAMYLCATSVQGAVGEKLFFGSGTQLSVL.

The rearrangement joins TRBV5-4 to TRBJ2-1; weak D call: TRBD2 (6 bases). V shed 0 bases and J shed 6 bases, with 13 bases lying between them. The CDR3 consists of 15 residues. Germline lookup yields CDR1 SGHNT and CDR2 YYREEE (reference sequence). The DNA for the CDR3 is TGTGCCAGCAGCTTGGGGGTCGGACTAAGCAATGAGCAGTTCTTC. Protein: CASSLGVGLSNEQFF.

The genes are TRBV5-8 and TRBJ2-4, with 7 bases identical to TRBD2. After removal of 4 bases from V and 8 bases from J, the junction contained 0 bases not matched to a gene. Germline CDR1 is SGHTS and CDR2 is YDEGEE. The CDR3 contains 11 residues. Written as DNA, the CDR3 is TGTGCCAGCAGCCGGGGGGACATTCAGTACTTC. Residues: CASSRGDIQYF. Combining the CDR3 with reference TRBV5-8 and TRBJ2-4 gives the whole variable domain EAGVTQSPTHLIKTRGQQATLRCSPISGHTSVYWYQQALGLGLQFLLWYDEGEERNRGNFPPRFSGRQFPNYSSELNVNALELEDSALYLCASSRGDIQYFGAGTRLSVL.

This clone was detected once. The chain combines TRBV6-1 with TRBJ2-2, with D uncertain. Germline loops: CDR1 MNHNS, CDR2 SASEGT. The V end lost 2 bases, the J end lost 0 bases, and 7 bases lay between the germline ends. This CDR3 region has 15 residues. The CDR3 region is CASSELVANTGELFF. The CDR3 coding sequence is TGTGCCAGCAGTGAACTTGTCGCGAACACCGGGGAGCTGTTTTTT.

This chain connects TRBV27 to TRBJ2-5; maybe TRBD2 (6 bases). Germline V gene data show CDR1 as MNHEY and CDR2 as SMNVEV (reference sequence). The CDR3 consists of 15 residues. Trimming left V 4 bases short and J 7 bases short, with 19 bases between. The CDR3 nucleotides read TGTGCCAGCAGTTCCGGCGGGGCCCCGCCAGGGACCCAGTACTTC. It specifies CASSSGGAPPGTQYF.

The gene calls are TRBV7-3 and TRBJ2-1; TRBD2 aligns across 9 bases. CDR3 length: 18 residues. Germline V gene sequence: CDR1 SGHTA, CDR2 FQGTGA. The V gene end was trimmed by 2 bases and the J gene end by 3 bases; junction bases not matched to a gene: 11. CDR3 residues: CASSLELAGSSYYNEQFF. CDR3 DNA sequence: TGTGCCAGCAGCTTAGAGCTAGCGGGATCCTCCTACTACAATGAGCAGTTCTTC.